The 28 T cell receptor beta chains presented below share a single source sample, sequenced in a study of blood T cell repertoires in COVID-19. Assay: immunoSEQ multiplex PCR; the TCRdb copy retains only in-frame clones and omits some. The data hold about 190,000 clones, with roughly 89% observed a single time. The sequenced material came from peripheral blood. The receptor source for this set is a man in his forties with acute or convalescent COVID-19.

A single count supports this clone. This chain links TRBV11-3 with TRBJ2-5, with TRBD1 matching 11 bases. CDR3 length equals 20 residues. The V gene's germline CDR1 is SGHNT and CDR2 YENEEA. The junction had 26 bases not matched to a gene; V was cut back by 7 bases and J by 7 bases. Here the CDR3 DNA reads TGTGCCAGCAAGACCCCAGCCGGACAGGGGGCCCGAAGTAGGAGGAGGACCCAGTACTTC. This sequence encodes CASKTPAGQGARSRRRTQYF.

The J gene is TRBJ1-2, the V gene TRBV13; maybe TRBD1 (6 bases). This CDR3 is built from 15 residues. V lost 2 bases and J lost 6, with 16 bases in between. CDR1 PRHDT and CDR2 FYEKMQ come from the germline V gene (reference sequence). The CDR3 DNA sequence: TGTGCCAGCAGCTTACGGCCCACGAGGGGGAATGGCTACACCTTC. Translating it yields CASSLRPTRGNGYTF.

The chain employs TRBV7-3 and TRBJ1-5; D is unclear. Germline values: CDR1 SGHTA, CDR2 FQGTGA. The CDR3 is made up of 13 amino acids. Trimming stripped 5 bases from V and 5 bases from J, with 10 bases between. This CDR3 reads CASSLGRDQPQHF. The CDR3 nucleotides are TGTGCCAGCAGCCTCGGCCGGGATCAGCCCCAGCATTTT.

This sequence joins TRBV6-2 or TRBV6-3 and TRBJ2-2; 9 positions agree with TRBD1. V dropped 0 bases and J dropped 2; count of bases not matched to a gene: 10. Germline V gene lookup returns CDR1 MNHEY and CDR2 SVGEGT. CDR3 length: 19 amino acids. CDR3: CASSYSPWGQGGNTGELFF. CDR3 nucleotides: TGTGCCAGCAGTTACTCCCCGTGGGGACAGGGTGGAAACACCGGGGAGCTGTTTTTT.

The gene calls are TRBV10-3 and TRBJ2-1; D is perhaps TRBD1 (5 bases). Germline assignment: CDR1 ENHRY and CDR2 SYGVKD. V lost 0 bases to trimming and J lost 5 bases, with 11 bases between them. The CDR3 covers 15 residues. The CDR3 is CAISESWTSDNEQFF. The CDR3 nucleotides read TGTGCCATCAGTGAGTCCTGGACAAGTGACAATGAGCAGTTCTTC.

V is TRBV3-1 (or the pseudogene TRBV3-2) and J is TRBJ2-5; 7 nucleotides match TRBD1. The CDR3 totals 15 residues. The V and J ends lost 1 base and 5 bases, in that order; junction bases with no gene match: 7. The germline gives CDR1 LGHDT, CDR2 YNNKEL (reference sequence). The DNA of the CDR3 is TGTGCCAGCAGCCAAGCCCGAGGGGGCTTTGAGACCCAGTACTTC. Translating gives CASSQARGGFETQYF.

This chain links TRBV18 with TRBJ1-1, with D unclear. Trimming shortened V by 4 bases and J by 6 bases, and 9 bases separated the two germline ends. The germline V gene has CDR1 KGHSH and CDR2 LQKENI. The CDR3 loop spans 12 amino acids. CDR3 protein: CASSLRHPEAFF. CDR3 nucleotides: TGTGCCAGCTCACTCCGACACCCTGAAGCTTTCTTT.

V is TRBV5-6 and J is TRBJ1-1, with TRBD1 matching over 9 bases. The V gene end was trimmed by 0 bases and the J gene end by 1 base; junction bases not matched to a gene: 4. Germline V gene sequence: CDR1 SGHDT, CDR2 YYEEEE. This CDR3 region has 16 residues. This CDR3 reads CASSLAPGQGNTEAFF. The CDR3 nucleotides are TGTGCCAGCAGCTTGGCGCCGGGACAGGGGAACACTGAAGCTTTCTTT.

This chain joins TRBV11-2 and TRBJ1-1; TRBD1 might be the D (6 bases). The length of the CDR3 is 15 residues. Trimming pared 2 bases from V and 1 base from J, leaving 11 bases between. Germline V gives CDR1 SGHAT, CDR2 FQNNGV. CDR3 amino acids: CASSLNGGRNTEAFF. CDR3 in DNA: TGTGCCAGCAGCTTAAACGGGGGGCGGAACACTGAAGCTTTCTTT.

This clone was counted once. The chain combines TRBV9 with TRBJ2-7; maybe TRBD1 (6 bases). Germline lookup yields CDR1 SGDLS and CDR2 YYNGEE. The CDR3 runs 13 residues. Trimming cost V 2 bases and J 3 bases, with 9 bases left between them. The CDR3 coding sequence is TGTGCCAGCAGCGTTGGACAGAGCTACGAGCAGTACTTC. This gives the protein CASSVGQSYEQYF. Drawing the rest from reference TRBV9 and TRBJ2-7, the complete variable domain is DSGVTQTPKHLITATGQRVTLRCSPRSGDLSVYWYQQSLDQGLQFLIQYYNGEERAKGNILERFSAQQFPDLHSELNLSSLELGDSALYFCASSVGQSYEQYFGPGTRLTVT.

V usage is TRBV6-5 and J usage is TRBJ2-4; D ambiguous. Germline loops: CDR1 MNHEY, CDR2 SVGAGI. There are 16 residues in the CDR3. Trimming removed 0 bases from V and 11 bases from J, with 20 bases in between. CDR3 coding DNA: TGTGCCAGCAGTTACTCGGCCCAGAACCCGACTTCCGTTCAGTACTTC. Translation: CASSYSAQNPTSVQYF.

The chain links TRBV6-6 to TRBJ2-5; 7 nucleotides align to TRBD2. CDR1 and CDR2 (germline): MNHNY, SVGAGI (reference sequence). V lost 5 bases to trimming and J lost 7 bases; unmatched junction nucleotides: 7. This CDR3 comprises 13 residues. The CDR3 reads CASSDPGGGTQYF. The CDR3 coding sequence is TGTGCCAGCAGTGATCCGGGGGGTGGGACCCAGTACTTC.

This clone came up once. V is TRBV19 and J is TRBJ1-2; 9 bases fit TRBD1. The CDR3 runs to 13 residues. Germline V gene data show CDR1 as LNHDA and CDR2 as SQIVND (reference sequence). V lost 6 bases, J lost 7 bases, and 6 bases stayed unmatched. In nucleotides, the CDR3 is TGTGCCAGTAGCTACGGGACAGGGTTTGGCTACACCTTC. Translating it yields CASSYGTGFGYTF.

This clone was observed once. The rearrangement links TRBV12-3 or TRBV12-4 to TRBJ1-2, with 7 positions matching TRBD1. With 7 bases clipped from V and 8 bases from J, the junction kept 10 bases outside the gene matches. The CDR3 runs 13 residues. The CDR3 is CASTLQGLLGYTF. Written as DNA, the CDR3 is TGTGCCAGCACCCTACAGGGGCTATTAGGCTACACCTTC.

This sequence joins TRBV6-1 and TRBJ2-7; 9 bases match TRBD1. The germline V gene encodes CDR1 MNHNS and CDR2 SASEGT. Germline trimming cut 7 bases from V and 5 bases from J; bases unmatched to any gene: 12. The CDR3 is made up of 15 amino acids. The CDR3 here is CASNNQRTGVHEQYF. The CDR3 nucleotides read TGTGCCAGCAACAATCAAAGGACAGGGGTCCACGAGCAGTACTTC.

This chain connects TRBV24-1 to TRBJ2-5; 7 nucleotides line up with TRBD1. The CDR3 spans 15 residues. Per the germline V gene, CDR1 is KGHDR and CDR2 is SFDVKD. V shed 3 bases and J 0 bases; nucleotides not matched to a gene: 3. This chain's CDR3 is CATSDPDRDQETQYF. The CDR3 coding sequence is TGTGCCACCAGTGATCCCGACAGGGACCAAGAGACCCAGTACTTC.

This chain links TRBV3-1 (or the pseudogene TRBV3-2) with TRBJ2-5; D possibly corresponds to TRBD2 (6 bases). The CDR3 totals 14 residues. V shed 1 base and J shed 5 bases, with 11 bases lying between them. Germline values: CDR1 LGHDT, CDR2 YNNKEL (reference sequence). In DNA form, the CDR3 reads TGTGCCAGCAGCCAAGGGGTCAGCGGGGAGACCCAGTACTTC. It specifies CASSQGVSGETQYF.

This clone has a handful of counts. The CDR3 DNA sequence: TGTGCCAGCAGTTACTCTAGCGCCACTGAAGCTTTCTTT. It codes for CASSYSSATEAFF. The chain joins TRBV6-2 or TRBV6-3 to TRBJ1-1; no definite D call. The CDR3 extends over 13 amino acids. V was clipped by 0 bases and J by 4 bases, with 6 bases between them. The germline CDR1 and CDR2 sequences are MNHEY and SVGEGT.

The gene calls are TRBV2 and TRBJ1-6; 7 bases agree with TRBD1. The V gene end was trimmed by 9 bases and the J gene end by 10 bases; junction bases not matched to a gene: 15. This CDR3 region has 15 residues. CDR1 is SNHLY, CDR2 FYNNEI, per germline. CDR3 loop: CASSTGSNIGSPLHF. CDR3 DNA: TGTGCCAGTTCGACAGGGTCAAATATAGGGTCACCCCTCCACTTT. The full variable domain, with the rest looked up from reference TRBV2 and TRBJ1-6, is EPEVTQTPSHQVTQMGQEVILRCVPISNHLYFYWYRQILGQKVEFLVSFYNNEISEKSEIFDDQFSVERPDGSNFTLKIRSTKLEDSAMYFCASSTGSNIGSPLHFGNGTRLTVT.

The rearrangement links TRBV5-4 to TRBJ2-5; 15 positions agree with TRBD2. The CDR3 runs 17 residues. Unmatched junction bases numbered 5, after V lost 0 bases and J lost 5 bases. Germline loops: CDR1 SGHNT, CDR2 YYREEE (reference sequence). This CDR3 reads CASSLGRTSGGVETQYF. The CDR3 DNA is TGTGCCAGCAGCTTGGGAAGGACTAGCGGGGGGGTGGAGACCCAGTACTTC.

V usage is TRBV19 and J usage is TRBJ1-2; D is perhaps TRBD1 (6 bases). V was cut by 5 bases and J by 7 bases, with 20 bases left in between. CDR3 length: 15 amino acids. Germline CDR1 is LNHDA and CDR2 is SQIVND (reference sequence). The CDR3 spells CASSPYSGQPSGYTF. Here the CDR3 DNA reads TGTGCCAGTAGTCCTTACTCTGGACAGCCCAGTGGCTACACCTTC.

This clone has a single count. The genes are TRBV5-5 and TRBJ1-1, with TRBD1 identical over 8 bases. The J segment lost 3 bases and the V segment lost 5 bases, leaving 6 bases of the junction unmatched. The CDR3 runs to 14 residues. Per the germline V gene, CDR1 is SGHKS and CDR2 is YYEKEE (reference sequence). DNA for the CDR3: TGTGCCAGCAGGTCGGGACAGGACTACACTGAAGCTTTCTTT. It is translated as CASRSGQDYTEAFF.

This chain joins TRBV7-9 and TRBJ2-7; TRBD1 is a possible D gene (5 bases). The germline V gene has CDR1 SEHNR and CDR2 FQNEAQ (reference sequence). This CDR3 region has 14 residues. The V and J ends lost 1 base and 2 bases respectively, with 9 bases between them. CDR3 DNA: TGTGCCAGCAGCTTAGAGGGGTACACCTACGAGCAGTACTTC. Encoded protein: CASSLEGYTYEQYF.

In nucleotides, the CDR3 is TGTGCCAGCAGTGATAACGGAGGGCAATATGGCTACACCTTC. Translation gives CASSDNGGQYGYTF. The chain recombines TRBV6-1 with TRBJ1-2, with D hard to call. From germline, CDR1 is MNHNS and CDR2 SASEGT. The CDR3 contains 14 residues. Trimming pared 3 bases from V and 5 bases from J, leaving 13 bases between.

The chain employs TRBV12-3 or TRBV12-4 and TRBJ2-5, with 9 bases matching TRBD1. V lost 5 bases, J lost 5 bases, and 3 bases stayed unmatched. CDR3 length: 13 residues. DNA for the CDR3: TGTGCCAGCAGTACGGACAGGGGCGAGACCCAGTACTTC. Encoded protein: CASSTDRGETQYF.

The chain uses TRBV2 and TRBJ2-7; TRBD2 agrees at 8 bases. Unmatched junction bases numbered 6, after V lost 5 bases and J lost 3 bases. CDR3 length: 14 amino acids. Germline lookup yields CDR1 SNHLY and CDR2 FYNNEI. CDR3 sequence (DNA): TGTGCCAGCAGTTTGGGACTAGGGTTCTACGAGCAGTACTTC. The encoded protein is CASSLGLGFYEQYF.

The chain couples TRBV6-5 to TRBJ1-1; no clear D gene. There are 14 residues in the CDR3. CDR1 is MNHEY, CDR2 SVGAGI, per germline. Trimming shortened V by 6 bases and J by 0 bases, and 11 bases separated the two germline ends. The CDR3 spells CASSFRNMNTEAFF. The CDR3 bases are TGTGCCAGCAGCTTCAGGAATATGAACACTGAAGCTTTCTTT.

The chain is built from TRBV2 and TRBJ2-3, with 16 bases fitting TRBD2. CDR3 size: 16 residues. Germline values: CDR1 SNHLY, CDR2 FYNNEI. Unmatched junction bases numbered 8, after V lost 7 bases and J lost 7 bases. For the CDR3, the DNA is TGTGCCAGCAACCTCGGGACTAGCGGGGGGGCATATACGCAGTATTTT. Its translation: CASNLGTSGGAYTQYF.